These T cell receptor beta chains were read from a single sample in a study of T cell clonotyping in hematopoietic cell transplantation. Some clones are missing from TCRdb's copy, which holds only in-frame ones; the method was immunoSEQ multiplex PCR. In the table there are roughly 40,000 clones, approximately 94% of which are singletons. The specimen was peripheral blood mononuclear cells. These receptors were obtained from a woman in her fifties or sixties in good health. Some clones in this sample may be carry-over from other donors' samples. CDR3s leave out the opening cysteine and the closing phenylalanine or tryptophan.

J gene: TRBJ2-7; V gene: TRBV10-3; CDR3 protein: AISEVGAHYEQY
J gene: TRBJ1-6; V gene: TRBV9; CDR3 protein: ASSTTAISYNSPLH
J gene: TRBJ1-2; V gene: TRBV30; CDR3 protein: AWGAVPYGNYGYT
J gene: TRBJ1-1; V gene: TRBV5-4; CDR3 protein: ASSRMDRVTEAF
J gene: TRBJ1-6; V gene: TRBV11-3; CDR3 protein: ASSLRDRSSPLH
J gene: TRBJ2-2; V gene: TRBV19; CDR3 protein: ASRRDGNTGELF
J gene: TRBJ1-1; V gene: TRBV4-3; CDR3 protein: ASSQDGRNTEAF
J gene: TRBJ1-4; V gene: TRBV4-2; CDR3 protein: ASSQDLRDPGDEKLF
J gene: TRBJ1-1; V gene: TRBV5-4; CDR3 protein: ASSLEVAENTEAF
J gene: TRBJ1-3; V gene: TRBV27; CDR3 protein: ASNDRQGAGNTIY
J gene: TRBJ1-1; V gene: TRBV7-2; CDR3 protein: ASSLSGGEAF
J gene: TRBJ2-5; V gene: TRBV5-1; CDR3 protein: ASSYLSGGRPPGTQY
J gene: TRBJ1-4; V gene: TRBV5-1; CDR3 protein: ASSSGGQGNEKLF
J gene: TRBJ1-2; V gene: TRBV19; CDR3 protein: ASSGRRTTNYGYT
J gene: TRBJ1-1; V gene: TRBV19; CDR3 protein: ASSTPRTEAF
J gene: TRBJ2-2; V gene: TRBV25-1; CDR3 protein: ASSEEKDPLLDTGELF
J gene: TRBJ1-6; V gene: TRBV4-3; CDR3 protein: ASSQPGGVKNSPLH
J gene: TRBJ1-3; V gene: TRBV6-5; CDR3 protein: ASSPRDSSGNTIY
J gene: TRBJ1-2; V gene: TRBV4-2; CDR3 protein: ASSQDQNTGGYT
J gene: TRBJ1-4; V gene: TRBV30; CDR3 protein: AWSPGKTVTNEKLF
J gene: TRBJ2-6; V gene: TRBV9; CDR3 protein: ASSEDPGSGANVLT
J gene: TRBJ1-4; V gene: TRBV21-1; CDR3 protein: ASSKEGTTNEKLF
J gene: TRBJ1-2; V gene: TRBV28; CDR3 protein: ASSLGRGRLTNYGYT
J gene: TRBJ1-6; V gene: TRBV7-8; CDR3 protein: ASSPSGTGDSPLH
J gene: TRBJ2-1; V gene: TRBV5-1; CDR3 protein: ASSSGGLKYNEQF
J gene: TRBJ1-1; V gene: TRBV18; CDR3 protein: ASSPGQTTEAF
J gene: TRBJ1-1; V gene: TRBV6-1; CDR3 protein: ASSAGIQGVNTEAF
J gene: TRBJ1-2; V gene: TRBV4-2; CDR3 protein: ASSQDGTQVDGYT
J gene: TRBJ1-4; V gene: TRBV7-9; CDR3 protein: ASSLGTGDEKLF
J gene: TRBJ2-7; V gene: TRBV11-2; CDR3 protein: ASSFSGGNSYEQY
J gene: TRBJ1-3; V gene: TRBV7-8; CDR3 protein: ASSPTGGSGNTIY
J gene: TRBJ1-2; V gene: TRBV5-5; CDR3 protein: ASRLGLGYT
J gene: TRBJ2-7; V gene: TRBV2; CDR3 protein: ASNLGRFSYEQY
J gene: TRBJ1-5; V gene: TRBV19; CDR3 protein: ASSSGSGLPQH
J gene: TRBJ1-4; V gene: TRBV2; CDR3 protein: ASSPNRGANEKLF
J gene: TRBJ2-3; V gene: TRBV6-5; CDR3 protein: ASSYSSGADTQY
J gene: TRBJ1-6; V gene: TRBV10-3; CDR3 protein: AISESMQGSPLH
J gene: TRBJ2-5; V gene: TRBV5-6; CDR3 protein: ASSSPGAGETQY
J gene: TRBJ2-3; V gene: TRBV29-1; CDR3 protein: SVLSGTTQY
J gene: TRBJ2-7; V gene: TRBV4-1; CDR3 protein: ASSQSTGRYEQY
J gene: TRBJ2-1; V gene: TRBV19; CDR3 protein: ASSITRNEQF
J gene: TRBJ1-1; V gene: TRBV6-6; CDR3 protein: ASSSGTWNTEAF
J gene: TRBJ2-7; V gene: TRBV5-1; CDR3 protein: ASSLASGGHSYEQY
J gene: TRBJ1-5; V gene: TRBV7-2; CDR3 protein: ASSWGPTGGSNQPQH
J gene: TRBJ2-5; V gene: TRBV5-6; CDR3 protein: ASSFGGQSQETQY
J gene: TRBJ1-1; V gene: TRBV7-6; CDR3 protein: ASSPQPTSNTEAF
J gene: TRBJ2-1; V gene: TRBV9; CDR3 protein: ASSDLGAVEQF
J gene: TRBJ2-5; V gene: TRBV4-1; CDR3 protein: ASSQVFSGDGGTQY
J gene: TRBJ2-6; V gene: TRBV7-6; CDR3 protein: ASSLEQAGAVRRANVLT
J gene: TRBJ1-1; V gene: TRBV4-1; CDR3 protein: ASSHPFRDGLNTEAF
J gene: TRBJ1-4; V gene: TRBV25-1; CDR3 protein: ASSGRKTDRDEKLF
J gene: TRBJ2-2; V gene: TRBV5-1; CDR3 protein: ASSDDWTGELF
J gene: TRBJ1-3; V gene: TRBV6-5; CDR3 protein: ASRGTAGNTIY
J gene: TRBJ1-2; V gene: TRBV10-3; CDR3 protein: AISDGLTNYGYT